Listed below are T cell receptor beta chains from one sample, sequenced in a study of blood T cell repertoires in COVID-19. The repertoire was sequenced with immunoSEQ multiplex PCR; TCRdb's copy has only in-frame clones and lacks some. The sample consists of 150,000 to 200,000 clones, over 85% of them appearing once. The sample taken for sequencing was peripheral blood. The receptor source for this set is a man in his 60s with active or convalescent COVID-19. CDR3s leave out the opening cysteine and the closing phenylalanine or tryptophan. Clone sizes are given selectively: once, few, many, or a class where the clone is expanded.

size	V	J	CDR3
.	TRBV10-3	TRBJ2-1	AISDREGNNEQF
few	TRBV19	TRBJ2-5	ASKDRARGSQETQY
few	TRBV5-1	TRBJ1-1	ASSLEGANTEAF
.	TRBV7-2	TRBJ2-2	ASRTGPNTGELF
.	TRBV7-6	TRBJ2-2	ASSTGTLLNTGELF
.	TRBV19	TRBJ2-3	ASSIGGRATDTQY
.	TRBV27	TRBJ1-6	ASGGYRNFNSPLH
.	TRBV5-1	TRBJ2-3	ASSLVQSTDTQY
.	TRBV2	TRBJ2-2	ASISRLNTGELF
.	TRBV19	TRBJ1-5	ASRDRGNQPQH
.	TRBV5-1	TRBJ1-2	ASSLEPIVYGYT
.	TRBV5-1	TRBJ2-2	ASSSLDTGELF
once	TRBV7-8	TRBJ2-2	ASSLQTGGDTGELF
.	TRBV29-1	TRBJ2-3	SVTPQGQDTQY